This section outlines one T cell receptor (beta chain) sequence together with its context. Its antigen is undetermined. J gave up 6 bases and V 3 bases, and 1 base lay outside the gene matches. Germline V gene data show CDR1 as MNHEY and CDR2 as SVGAGI. The CDR3 length is 15 residues. These data belong to a study of T cells after yellow fever vaccination. MiXCR was run by TCRdb on the 5' RACE reads, yielding one entry per CDR3 protein. Here the sample spans some 340,000 distinct CDR3 sequences, over 4% being singletons. Study outcomes and limitations: Detected again after the booster were most primary-vaccination clones, at 95% to 98% CD4 and 88% CD8. Some clonotypes were seen in both the CD4 and the CD8 compartments. These made up a small share and likely arose from convergent recombination. Contamination by abundant bulk-population clonotypes could be present in FACS-sorted repertoires.

The sequence was obtained from a man aged 18-30 years who received the YFV17D yellow fever vaccine. The gene calls are TRBV6-5 and TRBJ1-6; the match to TRBD1 covers 11 bases. The sample consisted of PBMCs, taken 5 days after the yellow fever booster vaccination. The CDR3 spells CASSYGTGGNSPLHF. In DNA form, the CDR3 reads TGTGCCAGCAGTTATGGGACAGGGGGTAATTCACCCCTCCACTTT.